This T cell receptor (beta chain) was obtained from a study of persistence of HIV-infected CD4 T cells. Study-wide background: Median time on suppressive ART was 7 to 9 years.

This clone was counted once. What it binds is not known. The CDR3 has 13 residues. V was clipped by 10 bases and J by 7 bases, with 17 bases between them. Germline CDR1 reads MNHEY; CDR2 reads SVGAGI. Lysates of CMV-infected fibroblasts at around 9.9 ug/mL stimulated these cells. CD4+ T cells upregulating both CD40 ligand and CD69 were sorted as responding cells. Sequencing used immunoSEQ version 4 in survey mode. Measured with immunoSEQ multiplex PCR; TCRdb has only the in-frame clones, and not every one. Here the sample spans about 15,000 clones, 71% being singletons. Here the sequenced sample was CD4+ T cells sorted from PBMCs after approximately 19-hour stimulation, taken from a patient who received antiretroviral therapy. The rearrangement links TRBV6-5 to TRBJ2-1; D is possibly TRBD1 (6 bases). The clonotype comes from an adult man with HIV who was CMV-seropositive. The CDR3 DNA follows: TGTGCCACCCAAAGACAGGAGCTAAATGAGCAGTTCTTC. Its translation: CATQRQELNEQFF.